These 13 T cell receptor beta chains were sequenced from one sample in a study of Ad26.COV2.S vaccination and SARS-CoV-2 variants. Treatment here: roughly 18 received Ad26.COV2.S at low or high dose, single or two shots; about five received placebo; per-sample allocation not given. Sample collection was performed on day 63 after the first vaccine or placebo injection. TCRdb keeps only in-frame clones here, not all; method: immunoSEQ multiplex PCR. The sample consists of roughly 410,000 clones, 83% of them appearing once. This material consisted of peripheral blood, taken in a trial of Ad26.COV2.S vaccine versus placebo. The receptors here all came from a person between 18 and 59 years old who received the Ad26.COV2.S COVID-19 vaccine or a placebo.

The chain employs TRBV5-5 and TRBJ1-5; no reliable D call. Germline CDR1 is SGHKS and CDR2 is YYEKEE (reference sequence). V shed 1 base and J shed 0 bases, with 5 bases lying between them. The CDR3 length is 14 residues. The CDR3 loop is CASSLIHSNQPQHF. The CDR3 DNA reads TGTGCCAGCAGCTTGATCCATAGCAATCAGCCCCAGCATTTT.

The genes are TRBV6-6 and TRBJ2-3; no firm D call. Looked up from germline, CDR1 is MNHNY and CDR2 is SVGAGI (reference sequence). This CDR3 has 15 residues. V lost 6 bases, J lost 0 bases, and 13 bases lay in between. CDR3 DNA: TGTGCCAGCAGCCCCGAGACTGGGAGCACAGATACGCAGTATTTT. It specifies CASSPETGSTDTQYF.

The CDR3, as DNA: TGCGCCAGCAGCTTCGGACTAGCGGGAAGGGTCGGGACGCAGTATTTT. This gives the protein CASSFGLAGRVGTQYF. This chain joins TRBV5-1 and TRBJ2-3; TRBD2 matches at 12 bases. The CDR3 is made up of 16 amino acids. Per germline, CDR1 SGHRS and CDR2 YFSETQ. The J segment lost 9 bases and the V segment lost 2 bases, leaving 10 bases of the junction unmatched.

V gene TRBV19 combines with J gene TRBJ2-5; TRBD2 agrees at 11 bases. Losses at the gene ends were 0 bases for V and 6 bases for J; bases not matched to a gene: 12. This CDR3 is built from 18 residues. Looked up from germline, CDR1 is LNHDA and CDR2 is SQIVND (reference sequence). The CDR3 loop reads CASSIDTATSGVIKTQYF. The CDR3 coding sequence is TGTGCCAGTAGTATAGATACCGCGACTAGCGGGGTAATAAAGACCCAGTACTTC.

This clone was seen only a few times. V gene TRBV7-9 combines with J gene TRBJ1-2, with 7 bases identical to TRBD1. Germline CDR1 is SEHNR and CDR2 is FQNEAQ (reference sequence). V was pared by 3 bases and J by 6 bases, with 10 bases of the junction left unmatched. The CDR3 consists of 15 residues. The CDR3 protein is CASSFTGALTNGYTF. As DNA, the CDR3 is TGTGCCAGCAGCTTTACAGGGGCTCTAACTAATGGCTACACCTTC. Full variable domain (rest looked up from reference TRBV7-9 and TRBJ1-2): DTGVSQNPRHKITKRGQNVTFRCDPISEHNRLYWYRQTLGQGPEFLTYFQNEAQLEKSRLLSDRFSAERPKGSFSTLEIQRTEQGDSAMYLCASSFTGALTNGYTFGSGTRLTVV.

This clone appeared a few times. The chain links TRBV18 to TRBJ1-6; 8 bases are shared with TRBD1. The CDR3 consists of 16 residues. After removal of 4 bases from V and 7 bases from J, the junction contained 9 bases not matched to a gene. CDR1 KGHSH and CDR2 LQKENI come from the germline V gene. Here the CDR3 DNA reads TGTGCCAGCTCACTCACAGGGGGTTTGGGGAATTCACCCCTCCACTTT. Protein sequence: CASSLTGGLGNSPLHF.

The J gene is TRBJ2-5, the V gene TRBV14; D not resolved. Germline CDR1 is SGHDN and CDR2 is FVKESK. Trimming took off 0 bases at V and 5 bases at J, with 7 bases between the two ends. This CDR3 region has 13 residues. CDR3 DNA: TGTGCCAGCAGCCAAGATCTGAGGGAGACCCAGTACTTC. This translates into CASSQDLRETQYF.

This rearrangement joins TRBV2 to TRBJ1-6; tentative D call: TRBD1 (5 bases). The CDR3 loop spans 16 amino acids. The V gene's germline CDR1 is SNHLY and CDR2 FYNNEI. Trimming shortened V by 4 bases and J by 0 bases, and 10 bases separated the two germline ends. Here the CDR3 reads CASSGGTRSYNSPLHF. Written as DNA, the CDR3 is TGTGCCAGCAGTGGAGGGACCCGCTCCTATAATTCACCCCTCCACTTT.

Only one count was recorded for this clone. A much larger clone lies a single base off, so this may be a read error. This CDR3 is CASSISTDTQYF. As DNA, the CDR3 is TGTGCCAGCAGCATTAGCACAGATACGCAGTATTTT. This chain joins TRBV7-3 and TRBJ2-3; D call uncertain. Germline lookup yields CDR1 SGHTA and CDR2 FQGTGA. V gave up 5 bases and J gave up 0 bases, with 3 bases separating them. This CDR3 comprises 12 residues. The variable domain in full, with the rest retrieved from reference TRBV7-3 and TRBJ2-3, is GAGVSQTPSNKVTEKGKYVELRCDPISGHTALYWYRQSLGQGPEFLIYFQGTGAADDSGLPNDRFFAVRPEGSVSTLKIQRTERGDSAVYLCASSISTDTQYFGPGTRLTVL.

This clone was counted a single time. This chain connects TRBV23-1 to TRBJ2-5, with D perhaps TRBD1 (6 bases). TRBV23-1 is identified as an open reading frame with a role that is uncertain. V lost 2 bases to trimming and J lost 3 bases, with 22 bases between them. The CDR3 contains 18 residues. CDR3 residues: CASSQPCKGVRGEETQYF. CDR3 in DNA: TGCGCCAGCAGTCAACCCTGTAAGGGGGTAAGGGGAGAAGAGACCCAGTACTTC.

CDR3 bases: TGTGCCGCCGGAGGGGCCCCGAATGAAAAACTGTTTTTT. Translated: CAAGGAPNEKLFF. The gene calls are TRBV6-5 and TRBJ1-4; the D gene is possibly TRBD1 (5 bases). Germline loops: CDR1 MNHEY, CDR2 SVGAGI. V gave up 11 bases and J gave up 5 bases, with 15 bases separating them. The CDR3 sequence is 13 residues long.

The chain joins TRBV7-3 to TRBJ2-6; D might be TRBD1 or TRBD2, each matching 5 bases. The CDR3 has 18 residues. CDR1 and CDR2 from the germline V gene are SGHTA and FQGTGA. Between the trimmed V and J ends, which lost 8 bases and 1 base, there was a span of 21 bases. In DNA, the CDR3 is TGTGCCAGCTCCGAGGGTGGGACGGCTTCGTCTGGGGCCAACGTCCTGACTTTC. It translates to CASSEGGTASSGANVLTF.

This clone appeared a single time. The rearrangement uses TRBV25-1 and TRBJ1-6, with D possibly matching TRBD1 (6 bases). The length of the CDR3 is 16 residues. The germline CDR1 and CDR2 sequences are MGHDK and SYGVNS. The V end was cut by 1 base, the J end by 7 bases, with 14 bases between. DNA for the CDR3: TGTGCCAGCAGTGAATTCATCGCAGGGGTCAATTCACCCCTCCACTTT. It encodes CASSEFIAGVNSPLHF.